The next 4 T cell receptor beta chains were all read from a single sample in a study of regulatory and conventional T cells in RAG deficiency. Profiled with immunoSEQ multiplex PCR; TCRdb holds only in-frame clones, not every one. The sample has more than 40,000 clones, about 87% seen once. Conventional CD4+ T cells were sorted from blood as CD25-low CD127-high cells. The same sample was also used in a study of regulatory T cells. That work states: The primer mix had 52 TRBV and 13 TRBJ primers.

Sequenced sample: CD4+ effector T cells sorted from blood. The receptor set was obtained from a human donor in good health.

The rearrangement uses TRBV5-1 and TRBJ2-7; 9 bases are shared with TRBD1. With V trimmed by 3 bases and J by 6 bases, 10 bases remained unmatched. The CDR3 is 15 amino acids. Germline V gene sequence: CDR1 SGHRS, CDR2 YFSETQ. CDR3 in amino acids: CASSSPDRGLLEQYF. CDR3 sequence (DNA): TGCGCCAGCAGCTCTCCGGACAGGGGCCTTCTCGAGCAGTACTTC.

The V call is TRBV2, the J call TRBJ2-2; D possibly corresponds to TRBD1 (6 bases). The CDR3 is made up of 12 amino acids. V was clipped by 7 bases and J by 9 bases, with 12 bases between them. Germline V lookup: CDR1 SNHLY, CDR2 FYNNEI. The CDR3 coding sequence is TGTGCCAGCAAGGACAGCCCGAGGGAGCTGTTTTTT. Residues: CASKDSPRELFF.

This chain connects TRBV2 to TRBJ2-2; TRBD1 matches 8 bases. CDR3 length: 16 amino acids. CDR1 is SNHLY and CDR2 is FYNNEI in the germline V gene. After removal of 6 bases from V and 6 bases from J, the junction contained 12 bases not matched to a gene. The CDR3 DNA is TGTGCCAGCAGCCCCGGACAGGGTAGGACCGCCGGGGAGCTGTTTTTT. As protein: CASSPGQGRTAGELFF.

In DNA, the CDR3 is TGTGCCAGCAGTGAATCAGTGGGGAGGCAGGAGACCCAGTACTTC. As protein: CASSESVGRQETQYF. V usage is TRBV6-1 and J usage is TRBJ2-5; possibly TRBD2 for D (6 bases). V was cut by 2 bases and J by 5 bases, with 15 bases left in between. The CDR3 spans 15 residues. CDR1 and CDR2 from the germline V gene are MNHNS and SASEGT.